This TCR beta chain was captured by sequencing in a study of T cell responses to AZD1222 COVID-19 vaccine. Study-wide background: Investigators merged groups given second doses at roughly 4 or roughly 12 weeks.

Here immunoSEQ multiplex PCR was the method, and the copy in TCRdb shows in-frame clones only, minus some. The sample yields some 110,000 clones, 89% seen once. Study results and caveats: Receipt of two AZD1222 doses was followed by a rise in Spike-specific TCR breadth and depth. CD4 TCRs linked to vaccination spanned spike, dominating at 160-218 and 743-854.

For this clone: Its specificity is unknown.

Germline CDR1 WNHNN, CDR2 SYGVQD (reference sequence). V shed 5 bases and J shed 5 bases, with 13 bases lying between them. This CDR3 is 13 amino acids long. Sequenced here: peripheral blood, sampled on day 0 of AZD1222 vaccination. J is TRBJ2-7 and V is TRBV10-1; tentatively, D is TRBD1 or TRBD2 (5 bases each). This TCR derives from an adult in good health. The CDR3 sequence: CASSSIRDHEQYF. The CDR3 coding sequence is TGCGCCAGCAGTAGTATCCGGGACCACGAGCAGTACTTC.